This record looks at one T cell receptor beta chain sequence and its context. What it binds is not known. The record originates from a study of T cell responses to AZD1222 COVID-19 vaccine. Study-level background: Pooled in the analysis were second doses at about 4 or about 12 weeks. Study-wide findings and caveats: Nearly half of spike-specific TCRs reportedly go after variant regions that carry no mutations. The donor cohort was predominantly white British with a female majority, and clonal diversity may have been underestimated. Spike-specific TCR breadth and depth grew following two AZD1222 doses.

The repertoire was sequenced with immunoSEQ multiplex PCR; TCRdb's copy has only in-frame clones and lacks some. This table holds around 70,000 clones, 86% found once. The TCR sequence derives from an adult in good health. Sequencing used peripheral blood, obtained on day 0 of AZD1222 vaccination.

The CDR3 reads CASGPSGDTQYF. DNA of the CDR3: TGTGCCAGCGGGCCCTCCGGAGATACGCAGTATTTT. The chain employs TRBV2 and TRBJ2-3; D unresolved. The germline V gene encodes CDR1 SNHLY and CDR2 FYNNEI. Trimming shortened V by 8 bases and J by 5 bases, and 11 bases separated the two germline ends. The CDR3 is 12 amino acids.